The 18 T cell receptor beta chains below come from one sample, sequenced in a study of blood T cell repertoires in COVID-19. Method: immunoSEQ multiplex PCR; TCRdb's copy keeps in-frame clones and lacks some. The data show 300,000 or so clones, around 89% seen once. Source material: peripheral blood. These receptors were obtained from a woman aged 40 to 49 with acute or convalescent COVID-19.

This chain links TRBV5-1 with TRBJ1-1; 9 bases fit TRBD1. Germline CDR1 is SGHRS and CDR2 is YFSETQ. After removal of 4 bases from V and 0 bases from J, the junction contained 7 bases not matched to a gene. The CDR3 is made up of 16 amino acids. The CDR3 loop is CASSLAGTGMNTEAFF. The CDR3 nucleotides read TGCGCCAGCAGCCTAGCCGGGACAGGGATGAACACTGAAGCTTTCTTT.

This clone came up once. The chain employs TRBV5-1 and TRBJ1-1; D is uncertain. The CDR3 covers 15 residues. In germline, CDR1 is SGHRS, CDR2 YFSETQ. Deletions cut 0 bases from V and 0 bases from J, with 9 bases between. CDR3 region: CASSLGASVNTEAFF. CDR3 sequence (DNA): TGCGCCAGCAGCTTGGGGGCGTCGGTGAACACTGAAGCTTTCTTT.

The genes are TRBV3-1 (or the pseudogene TRBV3-2) and TRBJ2-2; perhaps TRBD1 as D (6 bases). The CDR3 runs 16 residues. Germline CDR1 and CDR2: LGHDT and YNNKEL (reference sequence). Trimming left V 0 bases short and J 5 bases short, with 13 bases between. In nucleotides, the CDR3 is TGTGCCAGCAGCCAAGATCGCAGGGGTGCGACCGGGGAGCTGTTTTTT. Translation: CASSQDRRGATGELFF.

The chain employs TRBV9 and TRBJ2-1; TRBD2 agrees at 16 bases. Germline V CDR1 and CDR2: SGDLS, YYNGEE. CDR3 size: 18 residues. V was clipped by 0 bases and J by 8 bases; unmatched bases: 8. The CDR3 loop reads CASSVEGTSGGALDEQFF. CDR3 coding DNA: TGTGCCAGCAGCGTAGAGGGGACTAGCGGGGGGGCCTTGGATGAGCAGTTCTTC.

The chain employs TRBV5-8 and TRBJ2-5; D uncertain. Germline V gene lookup returns CDR1 SGHTS and CDR2 YDEGEE. The CDR3 length is 14 residues. Trimming took 6 bases from V and 2 from J, leaving 14 bases between them. The CDR3 region has the DNA TGTGCCAGCAACTCCGCGACACTTCAAGAGACCCAGTACTTC. Amino acids: CASNSATLQETQYF. Filled out from reference TRBV5-8 and TRBJ2-5, the complete variable domain reads EAGVTQSPTHLIKTRGQQATLRCSPISGHTSVYWYQQALGLGLQFLLWYDEGEERNRGNFPPRFSGRQFPNYSSELNVNALELEDSALYLCASNSATLQETQYFGPGTRLLVL.

V usage is TRBV6-5 and J usage is TRBJ2-1; TRBD2 agrees at 7 bases. The germline V gene has CDR1 MNHEY and CDR2 SVGAGI. This CDR3 has 15 residues. V shed 4 bases, J shed 8 bases, and the junction held 11 bases outside the gene matches. In DNA, the CDR3 is TGTGCCAGCAGTTTGACTAGCCTAGCGGCCGATGAGCAGTTCTTC. This gives the protein CASSLTSLAADEQFF.

This clone was detected only a few times. The CDR3: CAITKQGANTIYF. The CDR3 DNA reads as TGTGCCATCACCAAACAGGGAGCAAACACCATATATTTT. The chain has TRBV10-3 and TRBJ1-3; possibly TRBD1 for D (6 bases). CDR1 is ENHRY and CDR2 is SYGVKD in the germline V gene. CDR3 size: 13 residues. Trimming removed 7 bases at V and 6 bases at J, with 13 bases between.

This chain joins TRBV12-3 or TRBV12-4 and TRBJ2-5, with D maybe TRBD1 (6 bases). The V gene lost 7 bases and the J gene lost 0 bases, with 9 bases spanning the gap. The length of the CDR3 is 13 residues. Written as DNA, the CDR3 is TGTGCCAGCACCACAGGGAACCAAGAGACCCAGTACTTC. This sequence encodes CASTTGNQETQYF.

V is TRBV5-6 and J is TRBJ1-1; tentatively, D is TRBD1 (6 bases). The ends were cut back, 1 base at V and 3 bases at J, with 13 bases in the middle. Germline CDR1 and CDR2: SGHDT and YYEEEE. This CDR3 has 15 amino acids. The CDR3 nucleotides read TGTGCCAGCAGCTTGTTGGGGGCGGAGTACACTGAAGCTTTCTTT. Translated: CASSLLGAEYTEAFF.

This clone was found a few times. The chain links TRBV19 to TRBJ1-6; the match to TRBD1 covers 10 bases. Germline V CDR1 and CDR2: LNHDA, SQIVND (reference sequence). This CDR3 is built from 15 residues. V dropped 7 bases and J dropped 8; count of bases not matched to a gene: 8. The CDR3 DNA sequence: TGTGCCAGTAAAGTCGGACAGGGGGTTGATTCACCCCTCCACTTT. Amino acids: CASKVGQGVDSPLHF.

This clone was seen a single time. V usage is TRBV9 and J usage is TRBJ1-4; possible D gene TRBD1, 5 bases. Deletions cut 4 bases from V and 5 bases from J, with 18 bases between. The V gene's germline CDR1 is SGDLS and CDR2 YYNGEE. The CDR3 loop spans 16 amino acids. CDR3 amino acids: CASSPGGQGRNEKLFF. The CDR3, as DNA: TGTGCCAGCAGCCCCGGGGGTCAGGGCCGAAATGAAAAACTGTTTTTT.

This clone was seen only once. The V call is TRBV7-2, the J call TRBJ2-4; D is undetermined. V gave up 6 bases and J gave up 5 bases, with 5 bases separating them. Germline values: CDR1 SGHTA, CDR2 FQGNSA. The CDR3 covers 11 residues. The CDR3 sequence: CASRVENIQYF. CDR3 coding DNA: TGTGCCAGCAGGGTAGAAAACATTCAGTACTTC.

The gene calls are TRBV6-5 and TRBJ1-4; a weak D match, TRBD1 (6 bases). From germline, CDR1 is MNHEY and CDR2 SVGAGI. V shed 2 bases and J shed 7 bases, with 8 bases lying between them. The CDR3 runs 13 residues. The CDR3 here is CASSYARGEKLFF. The CDR3 nucleotides are TGTGCCAGCAGTTACGCCAGGGGTGAAAAACTGTTTTTT.

The V call is TRBV6-5, the J call TRBJ1-3; a weak D match, TRBD1 (5 bases). This CDR3 is built from 13 residues. The ends were cut back, 5 bases at V and 4 bases at J, with 9 bases in the middle. CDR1 is MNHEY, CDR2 SVGAGI, per germline. Here the CDR3 reads CASSLSGGNTIYF. The CDR3 DNA reads TGTGCCAGCAGTCTATCAGGGGGAAACACCATATATTTT.

The gene calls are TRBV13 and TRBJ2-7; TRBD1 agrees at 7 bases. Per germline, CDR1 PRHDT and CDR2 FYEKMQ (reference sequence). V shed 7 bases and J 3 bases; nucleotides not matched to a gene: 15. This CDR3 has 16 residues. The CDR3 protein is CASTGTVKAKLYEQYV. CDR3 DNA sequence: TGTGCCAGCACCGGGACAGTTAAAGCTAAGCTCTACGAGCAGTACGTC.

CDR3 region: CAISESAGDTEAFF. DNA of the CDR3: TGTGCCATCAGTGAGAGCGCGGGGGACACTGAAGCTTTCTTT. The V call is TRBV10-3, the J call TRBJ1-1; D is possibly TRBD1 (5 bases). Trimming took off 2 bases at V and 3 bases at J, with 10 bases between the two ends. The CDR3 has 14 residues. Germline values: CDR1 ENHRY, CDR2 SYGVKD.

This chain connects TRBV2 to TRBJ1-3; D remains unclear. The V and J ends lost 4 bases and 1 base respectively, with 11 bases between them. Germline V gene lookup returns CDR1 SNHLY and CDR2 FYNNEI. The CDR3 runs 15 residues. CDR3: CASSGAQWSGNTIYF. The CDR3 coding sequence is TGTGCCAGCAGTGGGGCACAATGGTCTGGAAACACCATATATTTT.

The rearrangement links TRBV6-6 to TRBJ1-5; D ambiguous. CDR1 MNHNY and CDR2 SVGAGI come from the germline V gene (reference sequence). With 1 base removed from V and 0 bases from J, the gap between germline ends came to 10 bases. The CDR3 extends over 16 amino acids. The CDR3 spells CASSYLAGNSNQPQHF. CDR3 DNA: TGTGCCAGCAGTTACTTGGCAGGAAATAGCAATCAGCCCCAGCATTTT.